Sequencing of this T cell receptor (beta chain) was carried out in a study of T cells after yellow fever vaccination. Study-wide findings and caveats: Peaking faster, on day 5 versus 15, the secondary response was nonetheless weaker. Clonotypes shared by both compartments, CD4 and CD8, made up a small share. Bulk-population clonotypes that are abundant could appear as contaminants in FACS-sorted repertoires.

This clonotype was seen at least ten times. The germline CDR1 and CDR2 sequences are DFQATT and SNEGSKA (reference sequence). The CDR3 has 16 amino acids. Trimming pared 0 bases from V and 7 bases from J, leaving 22 bases between. One entry per CDR3 protein results from TCRdb running MiXCR on the 5' RACE reads. Of around 30,000 distinct CDR3 sequences detected, over 9.5% appear once; the ten largest clones hold roughly 12%. V is TRBV20-1 and J is TRBJ2-7; D is possibly TRBD2 (6 bases). This clonotype was sampled from a man aged 18-30 years who received the YFV17D yellow fever vaccine. The source was PBMCs, either bulk or a sorted T-cell subset (CD4+, CD8+, memory, or dextramer-sorted; not recorded which), collected less than 16 days after the first yellow fever vaccination. The CDR3 DNA reads TGCAGTGCTAGAGATGGCCAAGCGGGTCCGCTGGGGGAGCAGTACTTC. It is translated as CSARDGQAGPLGEQYF.